This T cell receptor beta chain was retrieved from a study of OX40 agonist ivuxolimab in advanced cancers. General study findings and limits: Expanded clones were, on average, more numerous among CD8+ T cells than CD4+.

CDR3 size: 17 residues. V lost 0 bases to trimming and J lost 5 bases, with 19 bases between them. Germline V gene data show CDR1 as LGHNA and CDR2 as YSLEER. A note on this clone: Its antigen is undetermined.

The method was immunoSEQ multiplex PCR; TCRdb's version includes in-frame clones alone and lacks a portion of them. This table holds about 28,000 clones, 84% found once. This chain joins TRBV4-3 and TRBJ1-1; no reliable D call. The TCR was taken from an adult with an advanced solid tumor such as melanoma, head and neck, liver or kidney cancer. Sample: CD4+ or CD8+ T cells sorted from blood, taken in a trial of the OX40 agonist ivuxolimab. DNA of the CDR3: TGCGCCAGCAGCCAAGAGCCCTCTGGAGGGTGGAAGACTGAAGCTTTCTTT. This encodes CASSQEPSGGWKTEAFF.